Shown below are 19 T cell receptor beta chains from a single sample sequenced in a study of cytomegalovirus exposure and HLA in healthy donors. Primers included in the PCR were 60 Vbeta and 13 Jbeta primers. Some clones are missing from TCRdb's copy, which holds only in-frame ones; the method was immunoSEQ multiplex PCR. The sample records about 77,000 clones, roughly 78% being singletons. The sample taken for sequencing was PBMCs. The receptor set was obtained from a middle-aged man in good health and CMV-seronegative.

V gene TRBV9 combines with J gene TRBJ2-2, with TRBD2 identical over 16 bases. Germline V gives CDR1 SGDLS, CDR2 YYNGEE. Trimming removed 4 bases from V and 1 base from J; junction bases left unmatched: 4. The CDR3 length is 18 residues. CDR3 sequence reads: CASSLGTSGRGNTGELFF. The CDR3 DNA follows: TGTGCCAGCAGCCTCGGGACTAGCGGGAGGGGGAACACCGGGGAGCTGTTTTTT.

This rearrangement joins TRBV29-1 to TRBJ2-3; 16 bases align to TRBD2. This CDR3 comprises 15 residues. The V segment lost 7 bases and the J segment 6 bases; nucleotides outside the gene matches: 7. In germline, CDR1 is SQVTM, CDR2 ANQGSEA. This CDR3 reads CSAGTSGRESDTQYF. The CDR3 DNA sequence: TGCAGCGCAGGGACTAGCGGGAGGGAGTCGGATACGCAGTATTTT.

This chain links TRBV2 with TRBJ2-2; TRBD1 is a possible D gene (5 bases). Trimming took 1 base from V and 3 from J, leaving 12 bases between them. Germline V gene data show CDR1 as SNHLY and CDR2 as FYNNEI. The CDR3 has 16 amino acids. DNA of the CDR3: TGTGCCAGCAGTGAAGTTCGCCTAGGGGACACCGGGGAGCTGTTTTTT. Translated: CASSEVRLGDTGELFF.

This chain links TRBV7-9 with TRBJ2-3, with 12 bases that match TRBD2. There are 17 residues in the CDR3. After removal of 6 bases from V and 2 bases from J, the junction contained 9 bases not matched to a gene. Germline values: CDR1 SEHNR, CDR2 FQNEAQ (reference sequence). The CDR3 reads CASSHPASGRATDTQYF. The CDR3 DNA reads TGTGCCAGCAGTCACCCGGCTAGCGGGAGGGCCACAGATACGCAGTATTTT.

The V and J genes are TRBV5-6 and TRBJ2-7; D remains unclear. The CDR3 totals 16 residues. The V gene lost 3 bases and the J gene lost 3 bases, with 19 bases spanning the gap. Germline CDR1 and CDR2: SGHDT and YYEEEE. This CDR3 is CASSSPTEILLYEQYF. Written as DNA, the CDR3 is TGTGCCAGCAGCTCCCCAACAGAAATCCTCCTCTACGAGCAGTACTTC.

The chain employs TRBV19 and TRBJ1-5; 7 nucleotides match TRBD1. V lost 5 bases to trimming and J lost 1 base; unmatched junction nucleotides: 5. Germline CDR1 and CDR2: LNHDA and SQIVND (reference sequence). The CDR3 extends over 15 amino acids. CDR3 nucleotides: TGTGCCAGTAGTGTCCGGGACAGAAGCAATCAGCCCCAGCATTTT. Encoded protein: CASSVRDRSNQPQHF.

The V gene is TRBV15, the J gene TRBJ2-5; D perhaps matches TRBD1 (7 bases). Trimming shortened V by 7 bases and J by 1 base, and 10 bases separated the two germline ends. CDR1 and CDR2 (germline): LNHNV, YYDKDF (reference sequence). CDR3 length: 13 amino acids. CDR3 DNA sequence: TGTGCCACCACGGAGGGGGCCCAAGAGACCCAGTACTTC. This sequence encodes CATTEGAQETQYF. Looking up the rest from reference TRBV15 and TRBJ2-5 gives the full variable domain: DAMVIQNPRYQVTQFGKPVTLSCSQTLNHNVMYWYQQKSSQAPKLLFHYYDKDFNNEADTPDNFQSRRPNTSFCFLDIRSPGLGDTAMYLCATTEGAQETQYFGPGTRLLVL.

The chain employs TRBV5-1 and TRBJ2-1, with a tentative D call TRBD2 (6 bases). CDR1 and CDR2 (germline): SGHRS, YFSETQ. The germline V and J ends were trimmed by 2 bases and 10 bases, with 19 bases remaining between them. The CDR3 spans 15 residues. As DNA, the CDR3 is TGCGCCAGCAGCTTTCGGGACTCCCTGACGAGGGAGCAGTTCTTC. Protein: CASSFRDSLTREQFF. The full variable domain, in which reference TRBV5-1 and TRBJ2-1 provide the parts outside the CDR3, is KAGVTQTPRYLIKTRGQQVTLSCSPISGHRSVSWYQQTPGQGLQFLFEYFSETQRNKGNFPGRFSGRQFSNSRSEMNVSTLELGDSALYLCASSFRDSLTREQFFGPGTRLTVL.

The DNA for the CDR3 is TGCGCCAGCAAGGAGGACAGGAACTGGATAAGGGTTCAGTACTTC. Its translation is CASKEDRNWIRVQYF. The chain links TRBV10-2 to TRBJ2-4, with TRBD1 matching 7 bases. Germline assignment: CDR1 WSHSY and CDR2 SAAADI. J was trimmed by 11 bases and V by 7 bases; bases with no gene match: 17. This CDR3 has 15 amino acids.

This chain uses TRBV9 with TRBJ2-7, with 7 bases that match TRBD1. The CDR3 length is 14 residues. Germline CDR1 SGDLS, CDR2 YYNGEE. After removal of 3 bases from V and 0 bases from J, the junction contained 3 bases not matched to a gene. CDR3 nucleotides: TGTGCCAGCAGCGGAGGGGGCACCTCCTACGAGCAGTACTTC. This encodes CASSGGGTSYEQYF.

The chain employs TRBV29-1 and TRBJ1-2, with D unclear. CDR1 SQVTM and CDR2 ANQGSEA come from the germline V gene. This CDR3 comprises 13 residues. The V gene lost 1 base and the J gene lost 4 bases, with 10 bases spanning the gap. The CDR3 nucleotides read TGCAGCGTTGAAGTAATAGATTTCTATGGCTACACCTTC. Amino acid sequence: CSVEVIDFYGYTF. Using reference TRBV29-1 and TRBJ1-2 for the parts outside the CDR3, the full variable domain is SAVISQKPSRDICQRGTSLTIQCQVDSQVTMMFWYRQQPGQSLTLIATANQGSEATYESGFVIDKFPISRPNLTFSTLTVSNMSPEDSSIYLCSVEVIDFYGYTFGSGTRLTVV.

The J gene is TRBJ2-5, the V gene TRBV30, with TRBD1 identical over 10 bases. The CDR3 has 15 residues. Losses at the gene ends were 2 bases for V and 5 bases for J; bases not matched to a gene: 8. Per germline, CDR1 GTSNPN and CDR2 SVGIG (reference sequence). CDR3 nucleotide sequence: TGTGCCTGGAGTATTCGGACAGGGGGACTGGAGACCCAGTACTTC. Its translation: CAWSIRTGGLETQYF.

CDR3 in DNA: TGTGCCAGCAGTTTATCGTCAGGGGGCAAGAACACCGGGGAGCTGTTTTTT. Residues: CASSLSSGGKNTGELFF. This sequence joins TRBV27 and TRBJ2-2; TRBD1 matches 8 bases. Unmatched junction bases numbered 4, after V lost 0 bases and J lost 1 base. The CDR3 is 17 residues long. CDR1 and CDR2 from the germline V gene are MNHEY and SMNVEV (reference sequence).

The rearrangement joins TRBV28 to TRBJ2-1; TRBD2 might be the D (6 bases). Trimming stripped 6 bases from V and 7 bases from J, with 19 bases between. CDR1 MDHEN and CDR2 SYDVKM come from the germline V gene. This CDR3 contains 15 residues. The CDR3 region is CASRPSGVDKNEQFF. CDR3 DNA: TGTGCCAGCAGGCCCTCGGGAGTAGATAAAAATGAGCAGTTCTTC.

The chain has TRBV19 and TRBJ1-2, with D uncertain. The CDR3 has 14 residues. CDR1 LNHDA and CDR2 SQIVND come from the germline V gene (reference sequence). Deletions cut 5 bases from V and 4 bases from J, with 14 bases between. Written as DNA, the CDR3 is TGTGCCAGTAGTGTTGCATGGGAGGGCTATGGCTACACCTTC. This gives the protein CASSVAWEGYGYTF.

V usage is TRBV19 and J usage is TRBJ2-5; D may be TRBD1 (5 bases). The V gene's germline CDR1 is LNHDA and CDR2 SQIVND (reference sequence). Between the trimmed V and J ends, which lost 9 bases and 4 bases, there was a span of 15 bases. The CDR3 loop spans 13 amino acids. CDR3 sequence: CASSQAQIETQYF. The DNA of the CDR3 is TGTGCCAGCTCACAGGCACAGATAGAGACCCAGTACTTC.

The rearrangement uses TRBV7-3 and TRBJ1-1, with 7 bases that match TRBD1. Trimming took 5 bases from V and 9 from J; bases not matched to a gene: 9. Germline V lookup: CDR1 SGHTA, CDR2 FQGTGA. The CDR3 runs to 13 residues. CDR3 protein: CASSPPGTEKAFF. The CDR3 DNA sequence: TGTGCCAGCAGCCCGCCAGGGACAGAAAAAGCTTTCTTT. Complete variable domain (other parts from reference TRBV7-3 and TRBJ1-1): GAGVSQTPSNKVTEKGKYVELRCDPISGHTALYWYRQSLGQGPEFLIYFQGTGAADDSGLPNDRFFAVRPEGSVSTLKIQRTERGDSAVYLCASSPPGTEKAFFGQGTRLTVV.

V usage is TRBV4-1 and J usage is TRBJ2-7, with 8 bases matching TRBD2. The CDR3 is 18 amino acids. Germline V gives CDR1 MGHRA, CDR2 YSYEKL. Trimming at V came to 0 bases and at J to 0 bases, leaving 10 bases not matched to a gene. CDR3 sequence reads: CASSQERGAGVTSYEQYF. As DNA, the CDR3 is TGCGCCAGCAGCCAAGAAAGGGGAGCGGGAGTTACCTCCTACGAGCAGTACTTC.

The chain has TRBV27 and TRBJ2-3; 7 nucleotides match TRBD2. The germline V gene encodes CDR1 MNHEY and CDR2 SMNVEV (reference sequence). This CDR3 contains 14 residues. Germline trimming cut 7 bases from V and 5 bases from J; bases unmatched to any gene: 9. The CDR3 loop is CASTPSWGGDTQYF. The CDR3 bases are TGTGCCAGCACCCCGTCGTGGGGGGGAGATACGCAGTATTTT.